The 6 T cell receptor beta chains below all came from one sample that was sequenced in a study of T cells in Graves' hyperthyroidism and ophthalmopathy. Amplification yielded TCR beta CDR3 regions, with RNA transcripts as the source. The HTBI primer set was used in a first-round RT-PCR of the TCR CDR3. TCRdb redid the calling of the multiplex PCR reads with MiXCR, one entry per CDR3 protein. Seen here are fewer than 900,000 distinct CDR3 sequences, approximately 19% observed once, and the top ten hold around 15%. Sequenced sample: blood. Receptors originate from a woman between 45 and 60 years old with Graves' hyperthyroidism that later progressed to Graves' ophthalmopathy.

In this sample, this clonotype turned up many times. The chain carries TRBV20-1 and TRBJ2-3; 7 nucleotides align to TRBD1. The CDR3 spans 13 residues. The germline gives CDR1 DFQATT, CDR2 SNEGSKA (reference sequence). Trimming removed 7 bases from V and 0 bases from J; junction bases left unmatched: 4. The CDR3 spells CSVNRGSTDTQYF. In nucleotides, the CDR3 is TGCAGTGTGAACAGGGGTAGCACAGATACGCAGTATTTT.

This clonotype was detected many times. The rearrangement links TRBV20-1 to TRBJ1-6; 8 bases agree with TRBD1. In germline, CDR1 is DFQATT, CDR2 SNEGSKA (reference sequence). The CDR3 length is 16 residues. Losses at the gene ends were 3 bases for V and 9 bases for J; bases not matched to a gene: 13. CDR3 region: CSARAGGRYFTSPLHF. Here the CDR3 DNA reads TGCAGTGCTAGGGCAGGGGGCAGATATTTTACTTCACCCCTCCACTTT.

At least ten counts were recorded for this clonotype. V usage is TRBV12-3 or TRBV12-4 and J usage is TRBJ1-5; TRBD1 matches at 8 bases. V lost 3 bases to trimming and J lost 6 bases; unmatched junction nucleotides: 7. The CDR3 consists of 15 residues. The DNA of the CDR3 is TGTGCCAGCAGTTTTATGACAGGGGAAACTCAGCCCCAGCATTTT. This gives the protein CASSFMTGETQPQHF.

This clonotype was observed at least ten times. This chain uses TRBV11-1 with TRBJ1-1, with D unclear. The CDR3 runs to 14 residues. V was trimmed by 2 bases and J by 1 base, leaving 8 bases between them. Germline V gene data show CDR1 as SGHAT and CDR2 as FQDESV (reference sequence). CDR3 in DNA: TGTGCCAGCAGCTTACCCTACAAGAACACTGAAGCTTTCTTT. Its protein product is CASSLPYKNTEAFF.

This clonotype has only a few counts. The V call is TRBV6-1, the J call TRBJ2-4; D ambiguous. The germline gives CDR1 MNHNS, CDR2 SASEGT. The CDR3 is made up of 15 amino acids. V dropped 5 bases and J dropped 0 bases, with 11 bases sitting between them. The CDR3 region has the DNA TGTGCCAGCAGTCCTTCTCCAGGAGCCAAAAACATTCAGTACTTC. The encoded protein is CASSPSPGAKNIQYF.

The V call is TRBV19, the J call TRBJ2-5, with 8 bases fitting TRBD1. The V gene end was trimmed by 6 bases and the J gene end by 5 bases; junction bases not matched to a gene: 14. The CDR3 is made up of 16 amino acids. Germline CDR1 LNHDA, CDR2 SQIVND (reference sequence). The CDR3, as DNA: TGTGCCAGTAGGGGCACTGACAGGGGCGTAGGGGAGACCCAGTACTTC. The encoded protein is CASRGTDRGVGETQYF.